The 22 T cell receptor beta chains in this list originate from one sample, sequenced in a study of blood T cell repertoires in COVID-19. Clones were sequenced by immunoSEQ multiplex PCR, and TCRdb holds only the in-frame ones, with some missing. The sample yields 200,000 to 250,000 clones, around 82% seen once. Sequenced: peripheral blood. The receptors derive from a human donor in a cohort sampled during active COVID-19.

The chain recombines TRBV5-1 with TRBJ2-2; no definite D call. The CDR3 has 16 amino acids. Per germline, CDR1 SGHRS and CDR2 YFSETQ. Trimming removed 2 bases at V and 1 base at J, with 12 bases between. The chain's CDR3 is CASSFLSTENTGELFF. CDR3 DNA: TGCGCCAGCAGCTTTTTGAGCACTGAGAACACCGGGGAGCTGTTTTTT.

This clone appeared a single time. This chain connects TRBV30 to TRBJ1-1; D not resolved. Per the germline V gene, CDR1 is GTSNPN and CDR2 is SVGIG (reference sequence). This CDR3 region has 16 residues. The germline V and J ends were trimmed by 0 bases and 3 bases, with 17 bases remaining between them. Written as DNA, the CDR3 is TGTGCCTGGAGTGTAGCTGGCGGATCTAGTTACACTGAAGCTTTCTTT. Translating gives CAWSVAGGSSYTEAFF.

This sequence joins TRBV18 and TRBJ2-2; TRBD1 aligns across 8 bases. Germline lookup yields CDR1 KGHSH and CDR2 LQKENI. Trimming removed 0 bases from V and 4 bases from J; junction bases left unmatched: 10. This CDR3 has 18 amino acids. The CDR3: CASSPPVGRGRGTGELFF. The DNA for the CDR3 is TGTGCCAGCTCACCACCGGTGGGCAGGGGGCGCGGCACCGGGGAGCTGTTTTTT.

CDR3 nucleotide sequence: TGTGCCAGCAGCTTACTAGCGGCATCCTACAATGAGCAGTTCTTC. It codes for CASSLLAASYNEQFF. The chain links TRBV5-5 to TRBJ2-1; 8 nucleotides agree with TRBD2. With V trimmed by 2 bases and J by 1 base, 2 bases remained unmatched. Germline V gives CDR1 SGHKS, CDR2 YYEKEE (reference sequence). The CDR3 extends over 15 amino acids.

The chain carries TRBV11-1 and TRBJ1-2; D might be TRBD1 (5 bases). CDR1 and CDR2 from the germline V gene are SGHAT and FQDESV (reference sequence). The CDR3 spans 16 residues. The V and J ends lost 3 bases and 7 bases respectively, with 21 bases between them. The chain's CDR3 is CASSFRMDIGLGGYTF. The CDR3 coding sequence is TGTGCCAGCAGCTTTCGGATGGACATTGGGTTAGGTGGCTACACCTTC.

The chain couples TRBV4-2 to TRBJ2-7, with TRBD1 identical over 8 bases. Germline V CDR1 and CDR2: LGHNA, YNFKEQ. The V segment lost 1 base and the J segment 5 bases; nucleotides outside the gene matches: 4. The CDR3 runs to 14 residues. The CDR3 bases are TGTGCCAGCAGCCAAGTAGGACAGGGCGACGAGCAGTACTTC. Translation: CASSQVGQGDEQYF.

The chain carries TRBV4-3 and TRBJ2-3, with D perhaps matching TRBD1 (6 bases). There are 15 residues in the CDR3. V was clipped by 3 bases and J by 3 bases, with 13 bases between them. The germline CDR1 and CDR2 sequences are LGHNA and YSLEER. The CDR3 region is CASSHPGVRTDTQYF. The CDR3 DNA reads as TGCGCCAGCAGCCATCCAGGGGTGCGGACAGATACGCAGTATTTT.

This chain joins TRBV30 and TRBJ1-5, with D perhaps matching TRBD1 (5 bases). V lost 0 bases and J lost 6, with 15 bases in between. The CDR3 spans 15 residues. In germline, CDR1 is GTSNPN, CDR2 SVGIG (reference sequence). The CDR3 nucleotides read TGTGCCTGGAGTGTAACCCAGGGAAGGGGTCAGCCCCAGCATTTT. This sequence encodes CAWSVTQGRGQPQHF.

This clone was counted once. The chain is built from TRBV7-2 and TRBJ2-3; the D gene is possibly TRBD1 (6 bases). CDR1 and CDR2 from the germline V gene are SGHTA and FQGNSA. V shed 1 base and J shed 2 bases, with 10 bases lying between them. The CDR3 extends over 15 amino acids. CDR3 nucleotide sequence: TGTGCCAGCAGCTTAGGACAGGACCTCACAGATACGCAGTATTTT. Its protein is CASSLGQDLTDTQYF.

This clone has a handful of counts. The chain uses TRBV9 and TRBJ2-7; D might be TRBD2 (5 bases). The CDR3 loop spans 13 amino acids. Germline V CDR1 and CDR2: SGDLS, YYNGEE. V was clipped by 0 bases and J by 3 bases, with 7 bases between them. The CDR3 DNA is TGTGCCAGCAGCGTAGCAGAGGGCTACGAGCAGTACTTC. Residues: CASSVAEGYEQYF.

The chain couples TRBV7-2 to TRBJ2-2, with D perhaps matching TRBD2 (5 bases). CDR1 and CDR2 (germline): SGHTA, FQGNSA. Trimming cost V 5 bases and J 3 bases, with 13 bases left between them. The CDR3 contains 15 residues. The CDR3: CASSPEGTHTGELFF. As DNA, the CDR3 is TGTGCCAGCAGCCCCGAGGGAACCCACACCGGGGAGCTGTTTTTT. Using reference TRBV7-2 and TRBJ2-2 for the parts outside the CDR3, the full variable domain is GAGVSQSPSNKVTEKGKDVELRCDPISGHTALYWYRQSLGQGLEFLIYFQGNSAPDKSGLPSDRFSAERTGGSVSTLTIQRTQQEDSAVYLCASSPEGTHTGELFFGEGSRLTVL.

The chain links TRBV6-2 or TRBV6-3 to TRBJ2-3, with 8 bases aligning to TRBD2. The CDR3 totals 19 residues. V dropped 2 bases and J dropped 4; count of bases not matched to a gene: 17. Per germline, CDR1 MNHEY and CDR2 SVGEGT. The CDR3 protein is CASSYLLAEIPLPSDTQYF. The CDR3 nucleotides are TGTGCCAGCAGTTACCTACTAGCGGAAATACCACTACCGTCAGATACGCAGTATTTT.

The chain carries TRBV7-2 and TRBJ1-2; D remains unclear. V shed 6 bases and J shed 0 bases, with 11 bases lying between them. The germline V gene has CDR1 SGHTA and CDR2 FQGNSA. The CDR3 covers 14 residues. As DNA, the CDR3 is TGTGCCAGCAGTTCAGGTTTAGCTAACTATGGCTACACCTTC. Encoded protein: CASSSGLANYGYTF.

This sequence joins TRBV7-9 and TRBJ2-5; D perhaps matches TRBD1 (6 bases). V was cut by 6 bases and J by 1 base, with 12 bases left in between. CDR3 size: 14 residues. Per germline, CDR1 SEHNR and CDR2 FQNEAQ (reference sequence). DNA of the CDR3: TGTGCCAGCAGGCCTACAGGGTCCCAAGAGACCCAGTACTTC. Translated, it gives CASRPTGSQETQYF.

This chain uses TRBV27 with TRBJ1-1; a possible D gene is TRBD1 (6 bases). V gave up 4 bases and J gave up 3 bases, with 15 bases separating them. The germline CDR1 and CDR2 sequences are MNHEY and SMNVEV (reference sequence). The CDR3 spans 15 residues. As DNA, the CDR3 is TGTGCCAGCAGTTCTTGGACGGGGGGCGACACTGAAGCTTTCTTT. Encoded protein: CASSSWTGGDTEAFF.

This clone was seen a few times. This chain links TRBV29-1 with TRBJ1-2; 9 positions match TRBD1. V lost 0 bases to trimming and J lost 4 bases; unmatched junction nucleotides: 3. This CDR3 has 14 amino acids. Germline V gene sequence: CDR1 SQVTM, CDR2 ANQGSEA. As DNA, the CDR3 is TGCAGCGTTGAAGATCAGGGACAGGGCTATGGCTACACCTTC. This codes for CSVEDQGQGYGYTF.

This clone was recorded at least ten times. This chain connects TRBV27 to TRBJ2-7, with D possibly being TRBD2 (6 bases). Germline V lookup: CDR1 MNHEY, CDR2 SMNVEV (reference sequence). The CDR3 length is 13 residues. V shed 3 bases and J shed 3 bases, with 9 bases lying between them. The CDR3 region has the DNA TGTGCCAGCAGTTTTAGCGGCGTCTACGAGCAGTACTTC. Translated: CASSFSGVYEQYF.

This clone was counted only a few times. This chain uses TRBV19 with TRBJ1-5, with D unclear. CDR3 length: 15 amino acids. Germline lookup yields CDR1 LNHDA and CDR2 SQIVND (reference sequence). V was clipped by 2 bases and J by 2 bases, with 10 bases between them. The CDR3 coding sequence is TGTGCCAGTAGTATACCGTCGAGGGGCAATCAGCCCCAGCATTTT. Its protein product is CASSIPSRGNQPQHF.

The genes are TRBV18 and TRBJ2-7, with D tentatively TRBD2 (6 bases). This CDR3 spans 14 amino acids. Trimming removed 2 bases at V and 4 bases at J, with 12 bases between. CDR1 is KGHSH, CDR2 LQKENI, per germline. CDR3 loop: CASSPGTSSYEQYF. Here the CDR3 DNA reads TGTGCCAGCTCACCAGGGACTTCCTCTTACGAGCAGTACTTC.

The chain recombines TRBV18 with TRBJ2-5; tentative D call: TRBD1 (5 bases). Germline CDR1 reads KGHSH; CDR2 reads LQKENI. The CDR3 is 16 amino acids. The germline V and J ends were trimmed by 3 bases and 4 bases, with 18 bases remaining between them. CDR3 sequence (DNA): TGTGCCAGCTCACCCAGGCAGCAGGGAACGGGAGAGACCCAGTACTTC. It codes for CASSPRQQGTGETQYF. Full variable domain (rest looked up from reference TRBV18 and TRBJ2-5): NAGVMQNPRHLVRRRGQEARLRCSPMKGHSHVYWYRQLPEEGLKFMVYLQKENIIDESGMPKERFSAEFPKEGPSILRIQQVVRGDSAAYFCASSPRQQGTGETQYFGPGTRLLVL.

J is TRBJ2-1 and V is TRBV9; TRBD2 matches at 13 bases. The CDR3 consists of 18 residues. Unmatched junction bases numbered 10, after V lost 3 bases and J lost 4 bases. In germline, CDR1 is SGDLS, CDR2 YYNGEE. CDR3 sequence: CASSGWTSGGFSYNEQFF. CDR3 DNA sequence: TGTGCCAGCAGCGGTTGGACTAGCGGGGGATTTTCGTACAATGAGCAGTTCTTC.

This chain connects TRBV11-2 to TRBJ2-1; the match to TRBD2 covers 9 bases. Trimming at V came to 0 bases and at J to 5 bases, leaving 5 bases not matched to a gene. The length of the CDR3 is 16 residues. Germline-derived CDR1 and CDR2 are SGHAT and FQNNGV. In DNA, the CDR3 is TGTGCCAGCAGCTTAGATCGCGGGAGGGCCCACAATGAGCAGTTCTTC. This gives the protein CASSLDRGRAHNEQFF.